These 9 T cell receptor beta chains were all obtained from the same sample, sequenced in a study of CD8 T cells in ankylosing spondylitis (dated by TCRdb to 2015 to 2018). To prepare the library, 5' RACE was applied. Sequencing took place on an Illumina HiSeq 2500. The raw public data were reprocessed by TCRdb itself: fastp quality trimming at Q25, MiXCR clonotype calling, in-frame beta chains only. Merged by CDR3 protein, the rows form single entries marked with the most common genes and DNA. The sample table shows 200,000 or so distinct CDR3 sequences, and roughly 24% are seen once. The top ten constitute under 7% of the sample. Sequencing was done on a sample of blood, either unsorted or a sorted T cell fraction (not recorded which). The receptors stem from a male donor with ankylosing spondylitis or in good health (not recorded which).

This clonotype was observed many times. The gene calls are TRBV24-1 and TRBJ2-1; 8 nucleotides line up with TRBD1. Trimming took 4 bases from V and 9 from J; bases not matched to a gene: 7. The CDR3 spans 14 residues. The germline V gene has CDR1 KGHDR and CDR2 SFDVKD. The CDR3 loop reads CATSDGAGGGEQFF. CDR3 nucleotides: TGTGCCACCAGTGACGGAGCAGGGGGCGGTGAGCAGTTCTTC.

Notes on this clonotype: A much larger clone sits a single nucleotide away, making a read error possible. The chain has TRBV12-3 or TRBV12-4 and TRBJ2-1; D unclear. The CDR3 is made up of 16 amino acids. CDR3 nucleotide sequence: TGTGCCAACAGTTTATCTCGGACGCCGTCCTACAATGAGCAGTTCTTC. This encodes CANSLSRTPSYNEQFF.

CDR3 bases: TGTGCCAGCAGCCCGGGGACAGGGGGCAGAGATACGCAGTATTTT. Protein sequence: CASSPGTGGRDTQYF. J is TRBJ2-3 and V is TRBV7-3, with 12 bases fitting TRBD1. Germline values: CDR1 SGHTA, CDR2 FQGTGA. There are 15 residues in the CDR3. V was pared by 5 bases and J by 5 bases, with 5 bases of the junction left unmatched. The full variable domain, rest sourced from reference TRBV7-3 and TRBJ2-3, is GAGVSQTPSNKVTEKGKYVELRCDPISGHTALYWYRQSLGQGPEFLIYFQGTGAADDSGLPNDRFFAVRPEGSVSTLKIQRTERGDSAVYLCASSPGTGGRDTQYFGPGTRLTVL.

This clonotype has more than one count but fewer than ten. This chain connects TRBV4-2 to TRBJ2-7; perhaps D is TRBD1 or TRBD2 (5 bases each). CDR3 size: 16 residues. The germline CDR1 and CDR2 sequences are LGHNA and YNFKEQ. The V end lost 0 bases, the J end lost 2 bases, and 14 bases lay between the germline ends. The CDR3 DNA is TGTGCCAGCAGCCAAGATCTGACAGCGGCCCCCTACGAGCAGTACTTC. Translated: CASSQDLTAAPYEQYF.

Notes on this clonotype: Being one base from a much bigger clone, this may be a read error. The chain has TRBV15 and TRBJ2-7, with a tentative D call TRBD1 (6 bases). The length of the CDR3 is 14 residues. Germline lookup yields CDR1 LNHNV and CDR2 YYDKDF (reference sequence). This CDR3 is CTTSRGPGDYEQYF. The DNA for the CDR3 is TGTACCACCAGCAGAGGTCCAGGGGACTACGAGCAGTACTTC.

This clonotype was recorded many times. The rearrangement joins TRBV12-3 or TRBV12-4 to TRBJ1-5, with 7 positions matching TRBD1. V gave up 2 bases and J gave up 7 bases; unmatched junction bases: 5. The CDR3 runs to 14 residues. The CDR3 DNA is TGTGCCAGCAGTTTATCAGGGGGTTTCCAGCCCCAGCATTTT. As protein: CASSLSGGFQPQHF.

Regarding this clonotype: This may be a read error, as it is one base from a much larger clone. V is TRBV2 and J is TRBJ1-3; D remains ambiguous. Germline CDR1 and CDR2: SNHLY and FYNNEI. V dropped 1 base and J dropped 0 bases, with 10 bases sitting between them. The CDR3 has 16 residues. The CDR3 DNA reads TGTGCCAGCAGTGAAGTGCGGAAGCACTCTGGAAACACCATATATTTT. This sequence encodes CASSEVRKHSGNTIYF.

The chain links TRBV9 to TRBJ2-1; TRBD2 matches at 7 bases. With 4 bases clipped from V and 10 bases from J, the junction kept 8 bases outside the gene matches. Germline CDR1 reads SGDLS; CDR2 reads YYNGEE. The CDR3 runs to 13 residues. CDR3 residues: CASSPFSGLEQFF. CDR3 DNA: TGTGCCAGCAGCCCTTTTAGCGGGTTGGAGCAGTTCTTC.

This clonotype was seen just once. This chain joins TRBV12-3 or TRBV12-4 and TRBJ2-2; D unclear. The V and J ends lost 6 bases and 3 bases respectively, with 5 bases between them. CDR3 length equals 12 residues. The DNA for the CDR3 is TGTGCCAGCAGGCCACACACCGGGGAGCTGTTTTTT. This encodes CASRPHTGELFF.